These T cell receptor beta chains were read from a single sample in a study of CD8 T cells in Susac syndrome. TCRdb passed the immunoSEQ multiplex PCR reads through MiXCR, listing each CDR3 protein once. The sample contains about 160,000 distinct CDR3 sequences, 85% to 95% of which appear only once. The material sequenced was CD4+ T cells from PBMCs. These receptors originate from a human donor in good health. The CDR3 runs from the conserved cysteine through the conserved F or W. Each record gives: clone size, J gene, D gene, V gene, CDR3 protein, CDR3 DNA. A D gene is named only where the DNA matches it firmly. Clone size is given for some rows only: seen once, a few or many times, or a class if the clone is expanded.

- TRBJ2-6 - TRBV5-1 CASSWDGVGANVLTF TGCGCCAGCAGCTGGGACGGGGTCGGGGCCAACGTCCTGACTTTC
- TRBJ2-1 TRBD1 TRBV18 CASSRDRDGLVEQFF TGTGCCAGCTCTCGCGACAGGGATGGTTTGGTTGAGCAGTTCTTC
- TRBJ1-6 TRBD1 TRBV2 CASSERGQGLSPLHF TGTGCCAGCAGTGAACGTGGACAGGGATTATCACCCCTCCACTTT
- TRBJ2-5 TRBD2 TRBV20-1 CSAANLAGRQETQYF TGCAGTGCTGCTAATCTAGCGGGGAGGCAAGAGACCCAGTACTTC
- TRBJ2-1 - TRBV5-4 CASSFRLASYNEQFF TGTGCCAGCAGCTTCCGGCTAGCCTCCTACAATGAGCAGTTCTTC
- TRBJ1-1 - TRBV12-3/TRBV12-4 CASSLVPGDTEAFF TGTGCCAGCAGTTTAGTACCCGGGGACACTGAAGCTTTCTTT
- TRBJ2-5 - TRBV20-1 CSASVGEKTQYF TGCAGTGCTTCCGTGGGGGAGAAGACCCAGTACTTC
- TRBJ2-7 TRBD2 TRBV6-4 CASNSTSGGHYEQYF TGTGCCAGCAACTCGACTAGCGGGGGGCACTACGAGCAGTACTTC
once TRBJ2-5 TRBD2 TRBV7-8 CASSPRLAEVETQYF TGTGCCAGCAGCCCTCGGCTAGCGGAGGTGGAGACCCAGTACTTC
- TRBJ1-2 - TRBV19 CASSLNRGGVSYGYTF TGTGCCAGTAGTCTCAACCGAGGGGGGGTGAGCTATGGCTACACCTTC
- TRBJ2-7 - TRBV15 CATSRDLGDEQYF TGTGCCACCAGCAGAGATTTAGGGGACGAGCAGTACTTC
- TRBJ1-4 - TRBV14 CASSQGAGGEKLFF TGTGCCAGCAGCCAAGGTGCCGGTGGTGAAAAACTGTTTTTT
- TRBJ2-7 - TRBV25-1 CASSEGALYEQYF TGTGCCAGCAGTGAGGGGGCCTTATACGAGCAGTACTTC
- TRBJ2-1 TRBD1 TRBV5-1 CASSFDRGRNEQFF TGCGCCAGCAGCTTCGACAGGGGTAGGAATGAGCAGTTCTTC
- TRBJ1-3 - TRBV14 CASSQDRRPGNTIYF TGTGCCAGCAGCCAAGATCGGCGGCCAGGAAACACCATATATTTT
- TRBJ2-5 TRBD2 TRBV2 CASSGLAGGWETQYF TGTGCCAGCAGTGGTCTAGCGGGGGGTTGGGAGACCCAGTACTTC
- TRBJ1-2 - TRBV29-1 CSVVSNSYGYTF TGCAGCGTTGTTTCCAATAGCTATGGCTACACCTTC
- TRBJ2-7 TRBD2 TRBV10-3 CAISEWGAGSSYEQYF TGTGCCATCAGTGAGTGGGGAGCGGGGAGCTCCTACGAGCAGTACTTC
- TRBJ2-2 - TRBV13 CASSRPNRRDTGELFF TGTGCCAGCAGCCGTCCTAATCGAAGGGACACCGGGGAGCTGTTTTTT
- TRBJ1-2 - TRBV20-1 CSATQGNYGYTF TGCAGTGCTACCCAGGGGAACTATGGCTACACCTTC